Sequencing of this TCR beta chain was carried out in a study of Graves' ophthalmopathy and Graves' hyperthyroidism. Hyperthyroidism counted as stable given no ophthalmopathy within 18 months of follow-up. Enrolled hyperthyroidism patients had a new diagnosis, a duration under 2 months, and an age of 18 to 65. The CDR3 covers 15 residues. Germline V lookup: CDR1 SGHTA, CDR2 FQGTGA. With V trimmed by 5 bases and J by 5 bases, 9 bases remained unmatched. Investigators amplified TCR beta CDR3 regions from RNA transcripts. RT-PCR in the first round used HTBI primers; a second-round multiplex PCR followed. A single record per CDR3 protein comes from TCRdb applying MiXCR to the multiplex PCR reads. The table records more than 15,000 distinct CDR3 sequences, 46% of them present only once.

The rearrangement uses TRBV7-3 and TRBJ2-1, with 7 bases identical to TRBD2. Sequencing was performed on peripheral blood. The sequence came from a woman aged 40 to 55 with stable Graves' hyperthyroidism. CDR3 DNA sequence: TGTGCCAGCAGCACCTTAGCGGGCCAAAACAATGAGCAGTTCTTC. This gives the protein CASSTLAGQNNEQFF.